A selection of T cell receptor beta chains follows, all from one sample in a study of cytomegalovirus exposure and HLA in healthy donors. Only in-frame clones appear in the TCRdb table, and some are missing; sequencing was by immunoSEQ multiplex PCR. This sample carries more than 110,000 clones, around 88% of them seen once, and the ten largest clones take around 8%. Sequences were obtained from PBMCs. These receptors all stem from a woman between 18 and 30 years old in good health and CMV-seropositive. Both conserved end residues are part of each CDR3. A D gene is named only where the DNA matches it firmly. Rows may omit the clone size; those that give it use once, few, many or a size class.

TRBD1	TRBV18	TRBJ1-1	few	CASSPSPDRDTEAFF	TGTGCCAGCTCACCTTCCCCGGACAGGGACACTGAAGCTTTCTTT
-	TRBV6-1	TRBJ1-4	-	CASSDYSRYEKLFF	TGTGCCAGCAGCGACTATTCCCGGTATGAAAAACTGTTTTTT
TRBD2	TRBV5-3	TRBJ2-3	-	CARSLGGIAGPLTDTQYF	TGTGCCAGAAGCTTGGGGGGCATAGCGGGACCATTGACAGATACGCAGTATTTT
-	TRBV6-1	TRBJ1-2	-	CASRSGAISYTF	TGTGCCAGCAGATCGGGAGCGATCTCCTACACCTTC
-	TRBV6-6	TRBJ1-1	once	CASSYSRGNTEAFF	TGTGCCAGCAGTTACTCGCGCGGGAACACTGAAGCTTTCTTT
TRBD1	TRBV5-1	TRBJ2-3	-	CASLDRGTTDTQYF	TGCGCCAGCCTCGACAGGGGGACTACAGATACGCAGTATTTT
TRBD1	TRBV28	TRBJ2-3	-	CASSSLPGQGLWYF	TGTGCCAGCAGTAGCCTCCCGGGACAGGGGTTATGGTATTTT
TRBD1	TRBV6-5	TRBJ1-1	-	CASSRDRVTEAFF	TGTGCCAGCAGTCGGGACAGGGTCACTGAAGCTTTCTTT
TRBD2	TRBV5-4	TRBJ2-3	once	CASSLRLARLTDTQYF	TGTGCCAGCAGCCTTAGACTAGCCCGACTCACAGATACGCAGTATTTT
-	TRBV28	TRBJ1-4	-	CASSLYDRGEKLFF	TGTGCCAGCAGTTTATACGACCGGGGGGAAAAACTGTTTTTT
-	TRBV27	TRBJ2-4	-	CASSPGAGRAKNIQYF	TGTGCCAGCAGTCCAGGGGCAGGGCGGGCCAAAAACATTCAGTACTTC
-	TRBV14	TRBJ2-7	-	CASSHPRDNPYEQYF	TGTGCCAGCAGCCATCCCCGGGACAACCCCTACGAGCAGTACTTC
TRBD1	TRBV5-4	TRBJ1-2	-	CASSFPSRQGYGYTF	TGTGCCAGCAGCTTTCCGAGCCGACAGGGCTATGGCTACACCTTC
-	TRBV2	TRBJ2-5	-	CASSELYGSGETQYF	TGTGCCAGCAGTGAACTTTACGGGAGTGGAGAGACCCAGTACTTC
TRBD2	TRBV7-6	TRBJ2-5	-	CASSSPGGKETQYF	TGTGCCAGCAGCTCGCCCGGGGGGAAAGAGACCCAGTACTTC
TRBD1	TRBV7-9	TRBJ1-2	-	CASSSGQERTF	TGTGCCAGCAGCTCTGGACAGGAACGCACCTTC
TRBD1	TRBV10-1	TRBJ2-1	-	CASSGTDNEQFF	TGCGCCAGCAGCGGGACAGACAATGAGCAGTTCTTC